Sequencing of this T cell receptor beta chain was carried out in a study of PD-1 blockade in classical Hodgkin lymphoma. Study-level information: Each patient was given nivolumab 3 mg/kg through a vein every 2 weeks. Study-wide results and limits: In CD4+ cells, TCR diversity went up significantly by C4D1, but in CD8+ cells it did not. Whoever responded completely had baseline diversity much like that seen in newly diagnosed patients. Relative to healthy donors, newly diagnosed patients reportedly had lower baseline TCR diversity, which was reported as lower still in relapsed/refractory patients.

Time point described: cycle 4 day 1 (C4D1), after more than five weeks of nivolumab. Each patient relapsed following autologous stem cell transplantation, and prior brentuximab vedotin exposure differed. Trimming removed 2 bases at V and 5 bases at J, with 13 bases between. The CDR3 is 14 residues long. The germline V gene encodes CDR1 SGHVS and CDR2 FQNEAQ. Clones were read by immunoSEQ multiplex PCR, and TCRdb kept only the in-frame ones, dropping some. The sample records about 41,000 clones, about two thirds being singletons. By its share, this clone is medium-sized. What it recognizes is unknown. This TCR was recovered from a human donor with classical Hodgkin lymphoma. The sequencing here drew on peripheral blood mononuclear cells (PBMCs), taken before the fourth cycle of nivolumab. The chain recombines TRBV7-8 with TRBJ2-7; D is possibly TRBD1 (6 bases). The CDR3: CASSLTGSEDEQYF. CDR3 DNA sequence: TGTGCCAGCAGCTTAACAGGGAGCGAGGACGAGCAGTACTTC. Full variable domain (rest looked up from reference TRBV7-8 and TRBJ2-7): GAGVSQSPRYKVAKRGQDVALRCDPISGHVSLFWYQQALGQGPEFLTYFQNEAQLDKSGLPSDRFFAERPEGSVSTLKIQRTQQEDSAVYLCASSLTGSEDEQYFGPGTRLTVT.